A selection of T cell receptor beta chains follows, all from one sample in a study of blood T cell repertoires in COVID-19. Sequencing used immunoSEQ multiplex PCR; TCRdb keeps in-frame clones, though not all of them. The sample has 27,000 or so clones, 88% seen once. The specimen sequenced was peripheral blood. All receptors derive from a human donor in a cohort sampled during active COVID-19. Each CDR3 is given with its conserved first and last residue. The order of the fields is J gene, clone size, D gene, V gene, CDR3 protein, CDR3 DNA. D genes are given only for firm matches. Size is stated for part of the rows, as once, few or many counts, or as a class when the clone is expanded.

>TRBJ1-3|NA|NA|TRBV10-1
CASSESGSGNTIYF
TGCGCCAGCAGTGAGTCCGGCTCTGGAAACACCATATATTTT
>TRBJ2-7|NA|TRBD1|TRBV6-5
CASSPQGPPNYEQYF
TGTGCCAGCAGTCCACAGGGGCCGCCGAACTACGAGCAGTACTTC
>TRBJ1-6|NA|NA|TRBV6-2/TRBV6-3
CASSYGGSPLHF
TGTGCCAGCAGTTACGGGGGCTCGCCCCTCCACTTT
>TRBJ2-3|once|TRBD2|TRBV7-9
CASSLGGGGQHTQYF
TGTGCCAGCAGCTTAGGCGGGGGGGGCCAACATACGCAGTATTTT
>TRBJ2-1|NA|TRBD2|TRBV15
CATSDRTTLSSGGTYNEQFF
TGTGCCACCAGCGACCGCACGACCCTTTCTAGCGGGGGTACCTACAATGAGCAGTTCTTC
>TRBJ2-2|NA|TRBD1|TRBV6-5
CASSPRQGIGGELFF
TGTGCCAGCAGCCCAAGACAGGGGATCGGCGGGGAGCTGTTTTTT
>TRBJ1-4|NA|TRBD1|TRBV4-1
CASRVQGRSEKLFF
TGCGCCAGCAGAGTACAGGGGAGGAGTGAAAAACTGTTTTTT
>TRBJ2-6|NA|TRBD1|TRBV19
CASGPGQGSGANVLTF
TGTGCCAGTGGGCCGGGACAGGGCTCTGGGGCCAACGTCCTGACTTTC
>TRBJ1-5|NA|NA|TRBV6-5
CASNQDKLRGQPQHF
TGTGCCAGCAACCAAGACAAGCTCCGTGGGCAGCCCCAGCATTTT
>TRBJ2-1|once|TRBD1|TRBV4-2
CASSPGTVGNVEFF
TGTGCCAGCAGCCCCGGGACAGTGGGGAATGTTGAGTTCTTC
>TRBJ1-1|NA|NA|TRBV19
CASSKQGKNTEAFF
TGTGCCAGTAGTAAACAGGGCAAGAACACTGAAGCTTTCTTT
>TRBJ2-3|NA|TRBD2|TRBV5-5
CASSLATSGGARQYF
TGTGCCAGCAGCTTGGCGACTAGCGGGGGGGCCCGGCAGTATTTT
>TRBJ2-5|NA|TRBD1|TRBV4-1
CASSQGTGVAETQYF
TGCGCCAGCAGCCAAGGGACAGGGGTGGCAGAGACCCAGTACTTC
>TRBJ1-1|once|TRBD1|TRBV20-1
CSASPGGTEAFF
TGCAGTGCTAGTCCAGGGGGGACTGAAGCTTTCTTT
>TRBJ1-4|NA|NA|TRBV2
CASNWSLREKLFF
TGTGCCAGCAATTGGAGCCTGAGGGAAAAACTGTTTTTT
>TRBJ1-2|NA|NA|TRBV7-2
CASSLRGNYGYTF
TGTGCCAGCAGCTTACGGGGGAACTATGGCTACACCTTC
>TRBJ2-3|NA|NA|TRBV4-2
CASSQVELGTDTQYF
TGTGCCAGCAGCCAAGTGGAGTTGGGCACAGATACGCAGTATTTT
>TRBJ2-1|NA|TRBD2|TRBV11-3
CASSTGTSDHNEQFF
TGTGCCAGCAGCACCGGGACTAGCGACCACAATGAGCAGTTCTTC
>TRBJ1-1|few|TRBD1|TRBV5-8
CASSRRQGGNTEAFF
TGTGCCAGCAGCCGACGACAGGGTGGAAACACTGAAGCTTTCTTT
>TRBJ2-5|NA|TRBD2|TRBV5-1
CASSSGLAGGQGQETQYF
TGCGCCAGCAGCTCGGGACTAGCGGGGGGGCAAGGCCAAGAGACCCAGTACTTC
>TRBJ2-5|NA|TRBD1|TRBV3-1/TRBV3-2
CASSRGQGRETQYF
TGTGCCAGCAGCCGGGGACAGGGGAGGGAGACCCAGTACTTC
>TRBJ2-3|NA|TRBD2|TRBV12-5
CASGLTGLATDTQYF
TGTGCTAGTGGTTTGACCGGACTAGCTACAGATACGCAGTATTTT
>TRBJ1-1|NA|NA|TRBV5-6
CASSLWGSFNTEAFF
TGTGCCAGCAGCTTGTGGGGCTCCTTTAACACTGAAGCTTTCTTT
>TRBJ2-3|once|TRBD2|TRBV13
CASSPRGGRTDTQYF
TGTGCCAGCAGCCCACGGGGGGGTAGAACAGATACGCAGTATTTT
>TRBJ2-7|few|NA|TRBV7-9
CASSFQGGGYEQYF
TGTGCCAGCAGCTTTCAGGGGGGTGGCTACGAGCAGTACTTC
>TRBJ1-2|NA|NA|TRBV11-3
CASSLHYGYTF
TGTGCCAGCAGCCTACACTATGGCTACACCTTC
>TRBJ1-5|few|TRBD1|TRBV6-4
CASNEDRGLGQPQHF
TGTGCCAGCAATGAAGACAGGGGGCTTGGTCAGCCCCAGCATTTT
>TRBJ2-3|NA|NA|TRBV4-1
CASSQERRDTQYF
TGCGCCAGCAGCCAAGAAAGGAGGGATACGCAGTATTTT
>TRBJ2-5|NA|TRBD1|TRBV3-1/TRBV3-2
CASSPGQASTYQETQYF
TGTGCCAGCAGCCCGGGACAGGCATCGACATACCAAGAGACCCAGTACTTC
>TRBJ2-1|NA|TRBD1|TRBV27
CASSLSTSQGTEQFF
TGTGCCAGCAGTTTATCAACTTCACAGGGGACTGAGCAGTTCTTC
>TRBJ2-3|NA|NA|TRBV10-2
CASSEWARGDTQYF
TGCGCCAGCAGTGAATGGGCACGTGGAGATACGCAGTATTTT
>TRBJ2-5|NA|NA|TRBV30
CAWSVPPQQETQYF
TGTGCCTGGAGTGTACCGCCACAACAAGAGACCCAGTACTTC
>TRBJ2-2|NA|TRBD2|TRBV6-5
CASSLAGEAGELFF
TGTGCCAGCAGCCTAGCGGGGGAAGCCGGGGAGCTGTTTTTT
>TRBJ1-1|NA|TRBD1|TRBV3-1/TRBV3-2
CASTRRQGKTEAFF
TGTGCCAGCACTCGACGACAGGGAAAAACTGAAGCTTTCTTT
>TRBJ1-1|NA|NA|TRBV3-1/TRBV3-2
CASSQISLKRTEAFF
TGTGCCAGCAGCCAGATATCCCTTAAGCGCACTGAAGCTTTCTTT
>TRBJ1-5|few|TRBD1|TRBV5-8
CASSSRTGDQPQHF
TGTGCCAGCAGCTCCCGGACAGGGGATCAGCCCCAGCATTTT
>TRBJ1-1|NA|TRBD1|TRBV29-1
CSASPGTGAATEAFF
TGCAGCGCCAGTCCCGGGACAGGGGCCGCCACTGAAGCTTTCTTT
>TRBJ2-1|NA|NA|TRBV13
CASTQGKYNEQFF
TGTGCCAGCACTCAGGGTAAATACAATGAGCAGTTCTTC
>TRBJ1-1|NA|TRBD1|TRBV7-8
CASSLALRTGGKAFF
TGTGCCAGCAGCTTAGCTCTTCGGACAGGGGGCAAAGCTTTCTTT
>TRBJ2-5|NA|NA|TRBV2
CASRRTYTGETQYF
TGTGCCAGCAGGAGGACATATACTGGGGAGACCCAGTACTTC
>TRBJ2-3|NA|NA|TRBV10-2
CASSDIGAGADTQYF
TGCGCCAGCAGTGATATAGGGGCGGGGGCGGATACGCAGTATTTT
>TRBJ2-7|NA|TRBD1|TRBV5-6
CASSHTGTGGHEQYF
TGTGCCAGCAGCCATACCGGGACAGGGGGCCACGAGCAGTACTTC
>TRBJ2-5|NA|NA|TRBV19
CASSIRRGAQETQYF
TGTGCCAGTAGTATACGCAGGGGAGCCCAAGAGACCCAGTACTTC
>TRBJ1-2|few|TRBD1|TRBV5-6
CASSSMTGVGYGYTF
TGTGCCAGCAGCTCCATGACAGGGGTCGGCTATGGCTACACCTTC
>TRBJ2-1|NA|TRBD1|TRBV5-1
CASSLPGQDNEQFF
TGCGCCAGCAGCTTGCCCGGACAGGACAATGAGCAGTTCTTC
>TRBJ2-5|NA|TRBD1|TRBV7-2
CASTPTGRETQYF
TGTGCCAGCACCCCGACAGGGCGAGAGACCCAGTACTTC
>TRBJ1-4|NA|TRBD1|TRBV11-2
CASSPGQGGGNEKLFF
TGTGCCAGCAGTCCGGGACAGGGGGGCGGTAATGAAAAACTGTTTTTT
>TRBJ1-2|NA|NA|TRBV13
CASSSLRGIYGYTF
TGTGCCAGCAGCTCCCTTAGGGGGATCTATGGCTACACCTTC
>TRBJ2-7|NA|NA|TRBV5-8
CASSLTGYEQYF
TGTGCCAGCAGCTTAACAGGGTACGAGCAGTACTTC
>TRBJ1-6|NA|TRBD1|TRBV30
CAWSKGAQESPLHF
TGTGCCTGGTCGAAGGGGGCCCAAGAGTCACCCCTCCACTTT
>TRBJ2-3|once|TRBD2|TRBV7-8
CASSLGGGIQDTQYF
TGTGCCAGCAGCTTGGGCGGGGGGATCCAAGATACGCAGTATTTT
>TRBJ1-6|NA|NA|TRBV7-9
CASSRLPRGSSYNSPLHF
TGTGCCAGCAGCCGCCTCCCCAGGGGCAGCTCCTATAATTCACCCCTCCACTTT
>TRBJ1-2|NA|NA|TRBV5-4
CASRVDSNYGYTF
TGTGCCAGCCGGGTAGACAGCAACTATGGCTACACCTTC
>TRBJ1-1|once|TRBD1|TRBV5-6
CASTSTGRGWDTEAFF
TGTGCCAGCACCTCCACGGGCAGGGGGTGGGACACTGAAGCTTTCTTT
>TRBJ1-1|NA|NA|TRBV19
CASSRRDWKTEAFF
TGTGCCAGTAGTAGACGTGACTGGAAGACTGAAGCTTTCTTT
>TRBJ1-5|NA|NA|TRBV6-6
CASRSQTLYGNQPQHF
TGTGCCAGCCGCTCCCAGACTCTCTATGGCAATCAGCCCCAGCATTTT
>TRBJ2-1|NA|TRBD1|TRBV4-2
CASSQTQGAGRNEQFF
TGTGCCAGCAGCCAGACACAGGGGGCGGGTAGAAATGAGCAGTTCTTC
>TRBJ2-7|NA|TRBD2|TRBV11-2
CASSLEGGTSGDLRSYEQYF
TGTGCCAGCAGCTTAGAAGGAGGGACTAGCGGGGATTTGCGCTCCTACGAGCAGTACTTC
>TRBJ2-7|NA|TRBD1|TRBV7-8
CASSLAGQGDYEQYF
TGTGCCAGCAGCTTAGCGGGGCAGGGGGACTACGAGCAGTACTTC